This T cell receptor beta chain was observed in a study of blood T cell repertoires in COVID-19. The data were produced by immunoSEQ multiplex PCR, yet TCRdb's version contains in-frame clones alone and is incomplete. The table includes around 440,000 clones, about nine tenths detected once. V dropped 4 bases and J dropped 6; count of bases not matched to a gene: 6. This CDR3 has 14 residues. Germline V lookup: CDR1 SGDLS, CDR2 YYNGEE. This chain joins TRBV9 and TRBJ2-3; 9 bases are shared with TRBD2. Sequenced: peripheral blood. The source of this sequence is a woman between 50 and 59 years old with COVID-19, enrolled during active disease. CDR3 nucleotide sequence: TGTGCCAGCAGCCTCGCGGGAGGGTCTGATACGCAGTATTTT. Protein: CASSLAGGSDTQYF.